This is a list of T cell receptor beta chains from one sample in a study of T cells in Graves' hyperthyroidism and ophthalmopathy. Each CDR3 protein gets one entry after TCRdb re-called the multiplex PCR reads with MiXCR. The sample has under 400,000 distinct CDR3 sequences, around 20% seen once. The sample comprised blood. Receptor source: a woman aged 45-59 years with Graves' hyperthyroidism. The CDR3 runs from the conserved cysteine through the conserved F or W. Each record gives: clone size, J gene, D gene, V gene, CDR3 DNA, CDR3 protein. D genes are given only for firm matches. Rows give clone size only sometimes, using once, few, many, or a class for an expanded clone.

few | TRBJ2-3 | . | TRBV5-1 | TGCGCCAGCAGCTTGGTGCTCTCGTACACAGATACGCAGTATTTT | CASSLVLSYTDTQYF
many | TRBJ2-5 | TRBD2 | TRBV6-1 | TGTGCCACCAGACCTTGGACTAGCGAGATAGAGACCCAGTACTTC | CATRPWTSEIETQYF
once | TRBJ2-7 | . | TRBV11-1 | TGTGCCAGCAGCTTAGACATTGGAGGCAGATCCTACGAGCAGTACTTC | CASSLDIGGRSYEQYF
. | TRBJ1-6 | . | TRBV2 | TGTGCCAGCAGTGAGAGGGGGAGGAATTCACCCCTCCACTTT | CASSERGRNSPLHF
many | TRBJ2-1 | . | TRBV11-3 | TGTGCCAGCAGCCCCGATGGTAGTTACGAGGGACCGGTATCTCGCAATGAGCAGTTCTTC | CASSPDGSYEGPVSRNEQFF
many | TRBJ2-3 | . | TRBV6-1 | TGTGCCAGCAGTGACTGGATAAGACAGAGCACAGATACGCAGTATTTT | CASSDWIRQSTDTQYF
many | TRBJ1-4 | . | TRBV5-1 | TGCGCCAGCAGCTTGAAATACGGTGACGAAAAACTGTTTTTT | CASSLKYGDEKLFF
many | TRBJ2-7 | TRBD1 | TRBV28 | TGTGCCAGCAGTCATTCGACAGGGGGCTACTACGAGCAGTACTTC | CASSHSTGGYYEQYF
many | TRBJ1-2 | . | TRBV7-8 | TGTGCCAGCAGCTTATGGGGGGACATCAAAACTCCTTATGGCTACACCTTC | CASSLWGDIKTPYGYTF
. | TRBJ1-2 | . | TRBV5-1 | TGCGCCAGCAGCTTGGAAGAGGGACGTGGCTACACCTTC | CASSLEEGRGYTF
. | TRBJ2-3 | TRBD2 | TRBV30 | TGTGCCTGGGTTGGTTGGAGCGGGAGTGCCACGCAGTATTTT | CAWVGWSGSATQYF
many | TRBJ2-1 | TRBD1 | TRBV2 | TGTGCCAGCAGTGGGGGACAGGGACAGAGTGAGCAGTTCTTC | CASSGGQGQSEQFF
. | TRBJ2-3 | TRBD1 | TRBV20-1 | TGCAGTGCTGAGGGACAGCCGCAGTATTTT | CSAEGQPQYF
. | TRBJ1-5 | . | TRBV19 | TGTGCCAAACGTGACGAAGTTCGCAACAATCAGCCCCAGCATTTT | CAKRDEVRNNQPQHF
. | TRBJ1-1 | TRBD1 | TRBV29-1 | TGCAGCGGTACCGGGACAGGGGCCCCGGCTACTGAAGCTTTCTTT | CSGTGTGAPATEAFF